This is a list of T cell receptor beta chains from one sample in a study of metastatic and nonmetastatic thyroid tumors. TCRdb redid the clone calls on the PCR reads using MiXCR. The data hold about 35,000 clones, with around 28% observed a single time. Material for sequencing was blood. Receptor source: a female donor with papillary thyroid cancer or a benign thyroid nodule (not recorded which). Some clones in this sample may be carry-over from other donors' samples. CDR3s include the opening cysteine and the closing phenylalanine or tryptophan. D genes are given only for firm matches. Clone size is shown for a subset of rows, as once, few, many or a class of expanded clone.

CASSLSAYMARDEQFF,TGCGCCAGCAGCTTGTCTGCATACATGGCTCGGGATGAGCAGTTCTTC,.,TRBJ2-1,.,TRBV5-1
CASSETSGSPRFF,TGTGCCAGCAGTGAGACTAGCGGGAGCCCCAGATTCTTC,.,TRBJ1-5,few,TRBV12-3/TRBV12-4
CASSLLSTTGYTF,TGTGCCAGCAGTTTATTGTCCACCACTGGCTACACCTTC,.,TRBJ1-2,many,TRBV27
CASSYGKGAGGYAF,TGTGCCAGCAGCTACGGAAAGGGGGCGGGTGGCTACGCCTTC,TRBD1,TRBJ1-2,.,TRBV7-2
CASSRQDYTEAFF,TGCGCCAGCAGCCGACAGGACTACACTGAAGCTTTCTTT,.,TRBJ1-1,few,TRBV10-1
CASSLDAPYEQYF,TGTGCCAGCAGTTTGGACGCTCCCTACGAGCAGTACTTC,.,TRBJ2-7,.,TRBV6-2/TRBV6-3
CASGPSSFGETQYF,TGTGCTAGTGGGCCCAGTTCATTCGGAGAGACCCAGTACTTC,.,TRBJ2-5,many,TRBV12-5
CASSPTRAGNEQFF,TGTGCCAGCAGTCCAACTCGGGCCGGGAATGAGCAGTTCTTC,.,TRBJ2-1,many,TRBV6-1
CSVMIGYGDTEAFF,TGCAGTGTTATGATTGGGTACGGGGACACTGAAGCTTTCTTT,.,TRBJ1-1,many,TRBV20-1
CSAIPRRGGKLNEQFF,TGCAGTGCCATCCCACGTCGAGGGGGCAAGCTCAATGAGCAGTTCTTC,TRBD1,TRBJ2-1,.,TRBV20-1
CASSHGGPVSEQFF,TGCGCCAGCAGCCACGGGGGGCCCGTCAGTGAGCAGTTCTTC,.,TRBJ2-1,.,TRBV4-1
CASDRGQGDTQYF,TGCGCCAGCGACAGGGGGCAGGGAGATACGCAGTATTTT,TRBD1,TRBJ2-3,.,TRBV5-1
CATSDSYEQYF,TGTGCCACCAGTGATTCCTACGAGCAGTACTTC,.,TRBJ2-7,medium-sized,TRBV24-1
CASSFSGGTGELFF,TGTGCCAGCAGCTTTAGTGGTGGGACCGGGGAGCTGTTTTTT,.,TRBJ2-2,many,TRBV11-2
CASSLWTGSYEQYF,TGCGCCAGCAGCCTCTGGACAGGCTCCTACGAGCAGTACTTC,TRBD1,TRBJ2-7,.,TRBV4-1
CAWSVEGSEQFF,TGTGCCTGGAGTGTAGAGGGCAGTGAGCAGTTCTTC,.,TRBJ2-1,.,TRBV30
CASSQDGGAVGRFLVAFF,TGTGCCAGCAGCCAAGATGGGGGGGCTGTGGGACGATTTTTAGTAGCTTTCTTT,.,TRBJ1-1,.,TRBV3-1
CASSLKSYEQYF,TGTGCCAGCAGCCTCAAATCCTACGAGCAGTACTTC,.,TRBJ2-7,many,TRBV3-1
CASSYHSEQYF,TGTGCCAGCAGCTACCACAGCGAGCAGTACTTC,.,TRBJ2-7,medium-sized,TRBV6-1
CARWAEETPNF,TGTGCCAGGTGGGCAGAAGAGACCCCGAACTTC,.,TRBJ2-5,once,TRBV6-2/TRBV6-3
CASSGTSGSLLEQFF,TGTGCCAGTAGTGGGACTAGCGGGAGCCTGCTTGAGCAGTTCTTC,TRBD2,TRBJ2-1,few,TRBV19
CASSALYEQYF,TGTGCCAGCAGTGCACTCTACGAGCAGTACTTC,.,TRBJ2-7,.,TRBV2
CASSDSSGDYNEQFF,TGTGCCAGCAGTGACTCGTCGGGGGACTACAATGAGCAGTTCTTC,.,TRBJ2-1,medium-sized,TRBV6-4
CASTKTGTEGNTIYF,TGTGCCAGCACTAAAACGGGGACAGAAGGAAACACCATATATTTT,TRBD1,TRBJ1-3,.,TRBV11-2
CSARFGTGYGQPQHF,TGCAGTGCTAGGTTCGGGACTGGGTATGGTCAGCCGCAGCATTTT,.,TRBJ1-5,.,TRBV20-1
CASSRIAETLSYEQYF,TGCGCCAGCAGCCGAATAGCGGAGACCCTCTCCTACGAGCAGTACTTC,.,TRBJ2-7,.,TRBV4-1
CASSPGRGQTSGELFF,TGCGCCAGCAGCCCCGGGAGAGGACAGACATCGGGGGAGCTGTTTTTT,.,TRBJ2-2,.,TRBV4-1
CRARIGKPKTDTEAFF,TGCAGAGCTAGGATAGGGAAGCCAAAAACGGACACTGAAGCATTCTTT,.,TRBJ1-1,.,TRBV20-1
CASSEGGGPTF,TGTGCCAGCAGTGAAGGCGGCGGGCCTACCTTC,.,TRBJ1-2,many,TRBV6-1
CSVGGIQYNEQFF,TGCAGCGTTGGGGGGATACAATACAATGAGCAGTTCTTC,.,TRBJ2-1,many,TRBV29-1
CASSQDLRGGGELFF,TGTGCCAGCAGCCAAGATCTAAGGGGTGGCGGGGAGCTGTTTTTT,.,TRBJ2-2,many,TRBV3-1
CASSLMEGAGTEAFF,TGCGCCAGCAGCTTGATGGAGGGGGCGGGCACTGAAGCTTTCTTT,TRBD1,TRBJ1-1,many,TRBV5-4
CASSFGEDGNTIYF,TGCGCCAGCAGCTTTGGGGAGGATGGAAACACCATATATTTT,.,TRBJ1-3,many,TRBV5-1